The 7 T cell receptor beta chains in this list originate from one sample, sequenced in a study of shared clonotypes between healthy human individuals. The table came from immunoSEQ multiplex PCR; TCRdb's copy has only in-frame clones and leaves some out. The table shows some 2 million clones, with about 94% occurring only once. Terminally differentiated effector memory CD45RA+ cells were excluded by CCR7 positive selection of CD45RO-negative cells. The sequenced sample consisted of naive CD8+ T cells sorted from blood. Receptors were obtained from a man aged 18 to 30 in good health.

The chain employs TRBV13 and TRBJ1-3, with TRBD1 as a possible D gene (6 bases). The germline V and J ends were trimmed by 5 bases and 4 bases, with 9 bases remaining between them. Germline assignment: CDR1 PRHDT and CDR2 FYEKMQ (reference sequence). CDR3 length: 13 amino acids. CDR3 in amino acids: CASSGGQGNTIYF. In DNA, the CDR3 is TGTGCCAGCAGCGGAGGACAGGGAAACACCATATATTTT.

The rearrangement links TRBV28 to TRBJ2-7; 8 bases agree with TRBD1. V was clipped by 6 bases and J by 5 bases; unmatched bases: 15. The CDR3 is made up of 16 amino acids. CDR1 MDHEN and CDR2 SYDVKM come from the germline V gene. The CDR3 loop is CASRQGGREPRDEQYF. The CDR3 bases are TGTGCCAGCAGACAGGGGGGACGGGAGCCTCGGGACGAGCAGTACTTC.

Regarding this clone: Relative to the germline gene, one junction end is altered; a read error may explain this. The chain joins TRBV7-9 to TRBJ2-5; no reliable D call. The CDR3 extends over 15 amino acids. Per the germline V gene, CDR1 is SEHNR and CDR2 is FQNEAQ (reference sequence). Written as DNA, the CDR3 is TGTGCCAGCAGTTTAGTCACAAGGGAACAAGAGACCCAGTACTTC. This encodes CASSLVTREQETQYF.

V and J are TRBV29-1 and TRBJ1-5; TRBD1 aligns across 9 bases. The trim removed 2 bases at V and 7 bases at J, leaving 6 bases unmatched. This CDR3 is 14 amino acids long. CDR1 and CDR2 from the germline V gene are SQVTM and ANQGSEA. CDR3 sequence: CSVEPQGAGQPQHF. CDR3 DNA: TGCAGCGTTGAACCACAGGGGGCAGGACAGCCCCAGCATTTT. The complete variable domain, with remaining parts taken from reference TRBV29-1 and TRBJ1-5, reads SAVISQKPSRDICQRGTSLTIQCQVDSQVTMMFWYRQQPGQSLTLIATANQGSEATYESGFVIDKFPISRPNLTFSTLTVSNMSPEDSSIYLCSVEPQGAGQPQHFGDGTRLSIL.

This chain links TRBV10-3 with TRBJ2-7; no reliable D call. The CDR3 totals 13 residues. V lost 4 bases, J lost 2 bases, and 9 bases lay in between. Germline V gene lookup returns CDR1 ENHRY and CDR2 SYGVKD. CDR3 loop: CAISAPLTYEQYF. CDR3 sequence (DNA): TGTGCCATCAGTGCGCCTTTGACCTACGAGCAGTACTTC.

This chain uses TRBV10-3 with TRBJ2-5; D is unresolved. This CDR3 spans 14 amino acids. Trimming pared 0 bases from V and 4 bases from J, leaving 9 bases between. The V gene's germline CDR1 is ENHRY and CDR2 SYGVKD. The CDR3 DNA reads as TGTGCCATCAGTGAGTCTTTCACGAGAGAGACCCAGTACTTC. Translating it yields CAISESFTRETQYF.

This clone was detected once. The chain employs TRBV9 and TRBJ2-1, with 7 positions matching TRBD2. The junction had 4 bases not matched to a gene; V was cut back by 5 bases and J by 5 bases. Germline CDR1 is SGDLS and CDR2 is YYNGEE. This CDR3 has 13 amino acids. As DNA, the CDR3 is TGTGCCAGCAGGGCGGGAGTCGACAATGAGCAGTTCTTC. This translates into CASRAGVDNEQFF.